A selection of T cell receptor beta chains follows, all from one sample in a study of blood T cell repertoires in COVID-19. Sequencing was performed with immunoSEQ multiplex PCR; in TCRdb, only in-frame clones are kept and a portion is missing. The sample includes some 47,000 clones, about 86% of them seen just once. Sequenced: peripheral blood. These receptors all come from a woman of 80 years or more with acute or convalescent COVID-19. Each CDR3 is given with its conserved first and last residue. Fields, in order: clone size, D gene, V gene, J gene, CDR3 protein, CDR3 DNA. D genes are given only for firm matches. For some rows the clone size is stated as once, few or many, or as a class when expanded; others skip it.

few,NA,TRBV9,TRBJ1-5,CASSVQADYQPQHF,TGTGCCAGCAGCGTACAGGCCGATTATCAGCCCCAGCATTTT
NA,TRBD1,TRBV5-4,TRBJ2-7,CASSFRDRGDHEQYF,TGTGCCAGCAGCTTCCGGGACAGGGGGGACCACGAGCAGTACTTC
NA,TRBD2,TRBV19,TRBJ2-7,CASSISGGREQYF,TGTGCCAGTAGTATAAGCGGGGGGCGCGAGCAGTACTTC
NA,NA,TRBV14,TRBJ1-1,CASSQTRQRGSEAFF,TGTGCCAGCAGCCAAACTCGACAAAGGGGTAGTGAAGCTTTCTTT
NA,NA,TRBV30,TRBJ2-7,CAWRAPSTGIDF,TGTGCCTGGAGAGCTCCTTCGACGGGGATCGACTTC
NA,NA,TRBV28,TRBJ2-1,CASSWQGPRNEQFF,TGTGCCAGCAGTTGGCAGGGGCCTCGAAATGAGCAGTTCTTC
few,NA,TRBV3-1/TRBV3-2,TRBJ1-2,CASSQVRDADYGYTF,TGTGCCAGCAGCCAAGTACGGGATGCGGACTATGGCTACACCTTC
NA,NA,TRBV2,TRBJ2-5,CASSDSGYQETQYF,TGTGCCAGCAGTGATTCGGGGTACCAAGAGACCCAGTACTTC
NA,NA,TRBV4-1,TRBJ1-2,CASSQEYGDYGYTF,TGCGCCAGCAGCCAAGAATACGGAGATTATGGCTACACCTTC
NA,NA,TRBV10-2,TRBJ1-1,CASSGTEINTEAFF,TGCGCCAGCAGTGGGACAGAAATTAACACTGAAGCTTTCTTT
NA,TRBD2,TRBV7-2,TRBJ2-3,CASSLTTWGGRGTQYF,TGTGCCAGCAGCTTAACCACTTGGGGGGGACGCGGTACGCAGTATTTT
NA,NA,TRBV3-1/TRBV3-2,TRBJ1-2,CASSHGVAYGYTF,TGTGCCAGCAGCCACGGGGTGGCCTATGGCTACACCTTC
NA,NA,TRBV11-2,TRBJ2-1,CASSLDLSAYNEQFF,TGTGCCAGCAGCTTAGACCTCAGCGCCTACAATGAGCAGTTCTTC
NA,NA,TRBV7-2,TRBJ2-1,CASSSPVISYNEQFF,TGTGCCAGCAGCTCTCCAGTCATTTCCTACAATGAGCAGTTCTTC
NA,TRBD1,TRBV7-4,TRBJ2-2,CASSYINRGPVCTGELFF,TGTGCCAGCAGCTATATTAACAGGGGACCGGTTTGCACCGGGGAGCTGTTTTTT
NA,NA,TRBV2,TRBJ1-5,CASRQTSADQPQHF,TGTGCCAGCAGGCAGACGAGTGCGGATCAGCCCCAGCATTTT
NA,NA,TRBV6-5,TRBJ1-2,CASKLKGVVFF,TGTGCCAGCAAACTCAAGGGGGTAGTGTTTTTC
NA,TRBD1,TRBV6-5,TRBJ1-2,CASSYTDRRYGYTF,TGTGCCAGCAGTTACACGGACAGGCGCTATGGCTACACCTTC
NA,NA,TRBV9,TRBJ2-2,CASSMSRGELFF,TGTGCCAGCAGCATGAGCCGCGGGGAGCTGTTTTTT
NA,NA,TRBV7-2,TRBJ2-7,CASSPPTGSPYEQYF,TGTGCCAGCAGCCCCCCCACAGGGTCTCCCTACGAGCAGTACTTC
NA,TRBD1,TRBV6-6,TRBJ2-5,CASSLGTDQETQYF,TGTGCCAGCAGCCTCGGGACAGACCAAGAGACCCAGTACTTC
NA,NA,TRBV3-1/TRBV3-2,TRBJ2-2,CASSQDLTTGELFF,TGTGCCAGCAGCCAAGATCTAACCACCGGGGAGCTGTTTTTT
NA,TRBD1,TRBV7-3,TRBJ1-2,CASSSPSTGGYTF,TGTGCCAGCAGTTCCCCTTCGACAGGGGGCTACACCTTC
NA,NA,TRBV5-5,TRBJ2-3,CASSFRQGTDTQYF,TGTGCCAGCAGCTTCAGGCAGGGCACAGATACGCAGTATTTT
NA,TRBD1,TRBV2,TRBJ1-2,CASLPRQGSYGYTF,TGTGCTAGCTTACCCAGACAGGGGTCCTATGGCTACACCTTC
NA,TRBD2,TRBV3-1/TRBV3-2,TRBJ2-5,CASSSSGAQYF,TGTGCCAGCAGCTCCAGCGGGGCCCAGTACTTC
NA,TRBD1,TRBV9,TRBJ1-2,CASSGPPGTGGDGYTF,TGTGCCAGCAGCGGACCGCCGGGGACAGGGGGCGATGGCTACACCTTC
NA,TRBD1,TRBV7-9,TRBJ1-5,CASSLGDSAQGPQHF,TGTGCCAGCAGCTTAGGGGACAGTGCCCAAGGGCCCCAGCATTTT
NA,NA,TRBV3-1/TRBV3-2,TRBJ1-1,CASTTGGTEAFF,TGTGCCAGCACCACCGGGGGCACTGAAGCTTTCTTT
NA,TRBD2,TRBV5-4,TRBJ2-3,CASSGGLVADTQYF,TGTGCCAGCAGCGGCGGACTAGTGGCAGATACGCAGTATTTT
few,TRBD1,TRBV19,TRBJ1-6,CASSGGNSPLHF,TGTGCCAGTTCAGGGGGGAATTCACCCCTCCACTTT
NA,TRBD1,TRBV29-1,TRBJ1-1,CSVATGDYTEAFF,TGCAGCGTTGCGACAGGGGACTACACTGAAGCTTTCTTT
NA,TRBD1,TRBV7-2,TRBJ1-2,CASSERTGVGYTF,TGTGCCAGCAGCGAGCGGACAGGGGTAGGCTACACCTTC
NA,TRBD1,TRBV6-6,TRBJ1-2,CASSYLQGALYGYTF,TGTGCCAGCAGTTACCTACAGGGGGCTCTCTATGGCTACACCTTC
NA,TRBD1,TRBV16,TRBJ1-1,CASSRRTGGGTEAFF,TGTGCCAGCAGCCGCCGGACAGGGGGCGGCACTGAAGCTTTCTTT
once,TRBD1,TRBV27,TRBJ2-6,CASSPTGSGANVLTF,TGTGCCAGCAGCCCGACAGGGTCTGGGGCCAACGTCCTGACTTTC
few,NA,TRBV19,TRBJ2-7,CASSIGGTYEQYF,TGTGCCAGTAGTATTGGAGGGACCTACGAGCAGTACTTC
once,TRBD2,TRBV19,TRBJ2-7,CASSISRGGTYEQYF,TGTGCCAGTAGTATATCCCGGGGGGGGACCTACGAGCAGTACTTC
NA,NA,TRBV4-1,TRBJ1-2,CASSQSGGVLSYGYTF,TGCGCCAGCAGCCAAAGCGGGGGCGTCCTCTCCTATGGCTACACCTTC
NA,NA,TRBV3-1/TRBV3-2,TRBJ2-3,CASSQRGSTDTQYF,TGTGCCAGCAGCCAGAGGGGGAGCACAGATACGCAGTATTTT
NA,NA,TRBV7-9,TRBJ2-3,CASSLAKGVGGTDTQYF,TGTGCCAGCAGCTTAGCGAAGGGGGTTGGGGGCACAGATACGCAGTATTTT
NA,NA,TRBV6-1,TRBJ1-2,CASSENGAEGKNGYTF,TGTGCCAGCAGTGAAAATGGGGCGGAGGGTAAGAATGGCTACACCTTC
NA,NA,TRBV10-3,TRBJ1-1,CAISDPSRDGTEAFF,TGTGCCATCAGTGACCCCAGCAGGGATGGCACTGAAGCTTTCTTT
NA,NA,TRBV3-1/TRBV3-2,TRBJ1-1,CASSQAWGGRNTEAFF,TGTGCCAGCAGCCAAGCCTGGGGGGGGAGGAACACTGAAGCTTTCTTT
NA,TRBD1,TRBV7-6,TRBJ1-3,CASSLGQGGFSGNTIYF,TGTGCCAGCAGCCTGGGACAGGGGGGTTTCTCTGGAAACACCATATATTTT
NA,TRBD1,TRBV5-6,TRBJ2-2,CASSKDRVGTGELFF,TGTGCCAGCAGCAAAGACAGGGTCGGGACCGGGGAGCTGTTTTTT
few,NA,TRBV5-4,TRBJ2-6,CASSLQGTGANVLTF,TGTGCCAGCAGCCTACAGGGAACGGGGGCCAACGTCCTGACTTTC
NA,NA,TRBV7-9,TRBJ1-5,CASSLAHGREGNQPQHF,TGTGCCAGCAGCTTAGCGCATGGCAGGGAGGGCAATCAGCCCCAGCATTTT
NA,NA,TRBV27,TRBJ2-2,CASSPSTGLAVNTGELFF,TGTGCCAGCAGTCCCTCGACAGGTCTAGCGGTAAACACCGGGGAGCTGTTTTTT
NA,TRBD1,TRBV14,TRBJ1-6,CASSWAGGGNSPLHF,TGTGCCAGCAGCTGGGCAGGGGGAGGAAATTCACCCCTCCACTTT
NA,TRBD2,TRBV6-4,TRBJ2-1,CASSGEGGHEQFF,TGTGCCAGCAGTGGGGAGGGAGGGCATGAGCAGTTCTTC
NA,TRBD1,TRBV30,TRBJ1-4,CAWTRQGTEKLFF,TGTGCCTGGACCCGACAGGGTACTGAAAAACTGTTTTTT